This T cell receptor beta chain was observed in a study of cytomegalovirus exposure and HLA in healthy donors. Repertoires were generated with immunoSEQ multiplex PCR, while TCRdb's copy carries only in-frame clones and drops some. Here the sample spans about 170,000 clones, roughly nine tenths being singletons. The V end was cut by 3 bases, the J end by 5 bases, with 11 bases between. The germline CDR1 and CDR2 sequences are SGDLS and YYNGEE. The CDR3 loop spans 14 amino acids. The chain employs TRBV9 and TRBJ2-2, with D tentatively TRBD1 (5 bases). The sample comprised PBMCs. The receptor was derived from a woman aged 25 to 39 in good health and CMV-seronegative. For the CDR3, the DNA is TGTGCCAGCAGCGCAGGGTCGGTGACCGGGGAGCTGTTTTTT. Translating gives CASSAGSVTGELFF.